A selection of T cell receptor beta chains follows, all from one sample in a study of blood T cell repertoires in COVID-19. Produced via immunoSEQ multiplex PCR; TCRdb's table is partial and in-frame only. The table records 55,000 to 70,000 clones, about 86% of them present only once. What was sequenced was peripheral blood. The receptors derive from a man in his forties or fifties with acute or convalescent COVID-19. Both conserved end residues are trimmed from each CDR3. Fields, in order: clone size, V gene, CDR3 protein. Clone size is not always given. Where it is, it says once, few, many or a class for expanded clones.

clone size: -; V gene: TRBV21-1; CDR3 protein: ASSPARSYNSPLH
clone size: -; V gene: TRBV5-4; CDR3 protein: ASSFGGRSSGANVLT
clone size: -; V gene: TRBV10-2; CDR3 protein: ASSSQGAGGYT
clone size: -; V gene: TRBV5-4; CDR3 protein: ASSSGGPLY
clone size: -; V gene: TRBV6-5; CDR3 protein: ASNPGQGFSPLH
clone size: -; V gene: TRBV12-3/TRBV12-4; CDR3 protein: ASSLRGPQH
clone size: once; V gene: TRBV5-8; CDR3 protein: ASSLVDGDGYT
clone size: -; V gene: TRBV4-1; CDR3 protein: ASSQEAGQVGYT
clone size: -; V gene: TRBV5-6; CDR3 protein: ASSLGGPLRGYT
clone size: once; V gene: TRBV6-5; CDR3 protein: ASRLAGDSSYEQY
clone size: -; V gene: TRBV11-2; CDR3 protein: ASSLVLAGGPLANEQF
clone size: once; V gene: TRBV19; CDR3 protein: ASSRQGDNYGYT
clone size: -; V gene: TRBV25-1; CDR3 protein: ASSDIDRAEKKETQY